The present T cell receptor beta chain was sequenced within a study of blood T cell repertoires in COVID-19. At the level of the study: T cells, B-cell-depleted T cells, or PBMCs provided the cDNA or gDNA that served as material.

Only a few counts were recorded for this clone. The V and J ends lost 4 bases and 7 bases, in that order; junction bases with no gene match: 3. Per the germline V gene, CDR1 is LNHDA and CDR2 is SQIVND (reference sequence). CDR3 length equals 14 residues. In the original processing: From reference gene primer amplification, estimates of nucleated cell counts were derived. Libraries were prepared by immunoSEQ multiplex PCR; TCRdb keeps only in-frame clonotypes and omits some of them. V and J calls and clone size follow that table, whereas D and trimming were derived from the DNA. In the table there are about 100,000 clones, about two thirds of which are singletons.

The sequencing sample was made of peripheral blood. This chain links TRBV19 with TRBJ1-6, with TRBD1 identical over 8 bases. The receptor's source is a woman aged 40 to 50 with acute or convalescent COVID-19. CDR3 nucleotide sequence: TGTGCCAGTAGTAGGGGACAGGCGAATTCACCCCTCCACTTT. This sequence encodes CASSRGQANSPLHF.